These T cell receptor beta chains were read from a single sample in a study of shared clonotypes between healthy human individuals. The assay was immunoSEQ multiplex PCR, and TCRdb's table has in-frame clones only and misses some. The table includes roughly 2,000,000 clones, 93% detected once. The specimen sequenced was naive CD8+ T cells from PBMCs. Receptor source: a man between 18 and 35 years old in good health. Some clones in this sample may be carry-over from other donors' samples. CDR3s include the opening cysteine and the closing phenylalanine or tryptophan. D genes are given only for firm matches. Rows give clone size only sometimes, using once, few, many, or a class for an expanded clone.

J,D,V,size,CDR3,DNA
TRBJ2-1,-,TRBV4-1,once,CASSQELAHNEQFF,TGCGCCAGCAGCCAAGAATTGGCGCACAATGAGCAGTTCTTC
TRBJ2-3,-,TRBV4-1,-,CASSDGPPGDTQYF,TGCGCCAGCAGCGACGGACCCCCTGGGGATACGCAGTATTTT
TRBJ2-1,-,TRBV4-2,-,CASSQDETGGDYNEQFF,TGTGCCAGCAGCCAAGATGAGACGGGTGGGGACTACAATGAGCAGTTCTTC
TRBJ2-7,-,TRBV7-2,-,CASSLRLSGTVTREQYF,TGTGCCAGCAGCCTGAGGTTATCGGGAACCGTTACTCGCGAGCAGTACTTC
TRBJ2-1,-,TRBV5-5,-,CASSLGWVGSKNEQFF,TGTGCCAGCAGCCTCGGGTGGGTAGGTAGCAAGAATGAGCAGTTCTTC
TRBJ2-1,TRBD2,TRBV28,-,CASRGLAGGYNEQFF,TGTGCCAGCAGGGGACTAGCGGGAGGTTACAATGAGCAGTTCTTC
TRBJ1-3,-,TRBV7-3,-,CASSSPGGAGNTIYF,TGTGCCAGCAGCTCCCCGGGGGGGGCGGGAAACACCATATATTTT
TRBJ2-1,TRBD2,TRBV7-8,-,CASSWGLAGGSSYNEQFF,TGTGCCAGCAGCTGGGGACTAGCGGGGGGTAGCTCCTACAATGAGCAGTTCTTC
TRBJ1-1,-,TRBV4-3,-,CASSHTDSNTEAFF,TGCGCCAGCAGCCATACCGATTCGAACACTGAAGCTTTCTTT
TRBJ1-1,-,TRBV27,-,CASTPGRGFTEAFF,TGTGCCAGCACCCCAGGTAGGGGGTTCACTGAAGCTTTCTTT
TRBJ1-5,TRBD1,TRBV4-2,-,CASSQEGGSQPQHF,TGTGCCAGCAGCCAAGAAGGGGGCAGTCAGCCCCAGCATTTT
TRBJ2-1,TRBD2,TRBV30,-,CAWSVGSGSDEQFF,TGTGCCTGGAGTGTGGGTAGCGGGAGCGATGAGCAGTTCTTC
TRBJ2-1,-,TRBV9,-,CASSVGGLGHEQFF,TGTGCCAGCAGCGTAGGAGGTTTGGGGCATGAGCAGTTCTTC
TRBJ1-2,TRBD1,TRBV20-1,-,CSANRGYGYTF,TGCAGTGCTAACAGGGGGTATGGCTACACCTTC
TRBJ2-7,-,TRBV25-1,-,CASSESRVRHYEQYF,TGTGCCAGCAGTGAGAGCAGGGTACGGCACTACGAGCAGTACTTC
TRBJ2-2,TRBD2,TRBV11-2,-,CASSLDRGLGLAGTGELFF,TGTGCCAGCAGCTTAGATCGTGGTTTAGGACTAGCGGGCACCGGGGAGCTGTTTTTT
TRBJ2-1,-,TRBV4-2,-,CASSQEKGVGGDEQFF,TGTGCCAGCAGCCAAGAGAAAGGTGTCGGGGGAGATGAGCAGTTCTTC
TRBJ2-1,-,TRBV27,once,CASTRGHPLYNEQFF,TGTGCCAGCACACGGGGACATCCTCTATACAATGAGCAGTTCTTC
TRBJ2-1,-,TRBV11-3,-,CASSPRSGPTYNEQFF,TGTGCCAGCAGCCCCCGTAGCGGACCAACTTACAATGAGCAGTTCTTC
TRBJ2-1,-,TRBV9,-,CASSTQPRELGSYNEQFF,TGTGCCAGCAGCACACAACCTCGGGAACTAGGGTCCTACAATGAGCAGTTCTTC
TRBJ2-7,TRBD2,TRBV7-9,-,CASSVGLAAYEQYF,TGTGCCAGCAGCGTGGGACTAGCGGCCTACGAGCAGTACTTC
TRBJ2-7,-,TRBV7-9,-,CASSPVAYEQYF,TGTGCCAGCAGCCCCGTAGCGTACGAGCAGTACTTC
TRBJ2-1,TRBD1,TRBV27,-,CASSSFLGRDRGSRDYNEQFF,TGTGCCAGCAGTTCCTTCCTTGGTCGGGACAGGGGATCCCGGGATTACAATGAGCAGTTCTTC
TRBJ2-7,-,TRBV7-2,-,CASSLGAVSWDEQYF,TGTGCCAGCAGCTTAGGGGCAGTAAGCTGGGACGAGCAGTACTTC
TRBJ2-5,-,TRBV4-3,-,CASSQEGFTRGLETQYF,TGCGCCAGCAGCCAAGAAGGTTTTACTAGAGGCCTGGAGACCCAGTACTTC
TRBJ2-5,-,TRBV15,-,CATRGGRQETQYF,TGTGCCACCAGGGGCGGCCGACAAGAGACCCAGTACTTC
TRBJ2-2,TRBD2,TRBV7-9,-,CASSPRGGRAVGELFF,TGTGCCAGCAGCCCCCGTGGCGGGAGGGCCGTCGGGGAGCTGTTTTTT
TRBJ2-7,TRBD2,TRBV5-1,-,CASSFTSGSYEQYF,TGCGCCAGCAGCTTCACTAGCGGATCCTACGAGCAGTACTTC
TRBJ2-5,-,TRBV9,-,CASTPPEGPRETQYF,TGTGCCAGCACCCCCCCCGAGGGACCCCGAGAGACCCAGTACTTC
TRBJ2-7,TRBD2,TRBV6-6,-,CASSLAGPSYEQYF,TGTGCCAGCAGTCTAGCGGGGCCCTCCTACGAGCAGTACTTC
TRBJ2-5,TRBD2,TRBV7-9,-,CASSLGLAGVLSKETQYF,TGTGCCAGCAGCCTTGGACTAGCGGGAGTACTCTCAAAAGAGACCCAGTACTTC
TRBJ2-7,TRBD2,TRBV30,-,CAWSALAGPSYEQYF,TGTGCCTGGAGTGCCCTAGCGGGGCCTTCCTACGAGCAGTACTTC